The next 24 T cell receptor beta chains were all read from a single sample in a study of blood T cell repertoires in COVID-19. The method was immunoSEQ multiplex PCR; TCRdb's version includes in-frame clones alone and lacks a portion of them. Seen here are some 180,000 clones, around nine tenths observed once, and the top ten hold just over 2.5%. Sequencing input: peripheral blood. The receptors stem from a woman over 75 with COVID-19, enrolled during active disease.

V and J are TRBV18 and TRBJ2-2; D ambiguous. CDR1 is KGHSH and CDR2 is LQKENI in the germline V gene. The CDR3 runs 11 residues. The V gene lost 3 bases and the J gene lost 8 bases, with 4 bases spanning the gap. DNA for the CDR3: TGTGCCAGCTCACCGGAGGGGGAGCTGTTTTTT. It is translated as CASSPEGELFF.

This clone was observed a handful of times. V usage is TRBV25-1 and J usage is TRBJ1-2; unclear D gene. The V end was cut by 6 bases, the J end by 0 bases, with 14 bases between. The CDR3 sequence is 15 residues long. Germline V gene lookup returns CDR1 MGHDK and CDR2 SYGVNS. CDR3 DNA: TGTGCCAGCAGCCCCACAGCTCCAACTAACTATGGCTACACCTTC. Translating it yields CASSPTAPTNYGYTF.

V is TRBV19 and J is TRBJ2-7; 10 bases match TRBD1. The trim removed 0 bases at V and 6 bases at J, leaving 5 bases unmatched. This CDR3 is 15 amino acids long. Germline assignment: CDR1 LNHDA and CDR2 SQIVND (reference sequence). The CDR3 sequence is CASSIDGTGVVEQYF. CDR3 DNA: TGTGCCAGTAGTATAGACGGGACAGGGGTCGTCGAGCAGTACTTC.

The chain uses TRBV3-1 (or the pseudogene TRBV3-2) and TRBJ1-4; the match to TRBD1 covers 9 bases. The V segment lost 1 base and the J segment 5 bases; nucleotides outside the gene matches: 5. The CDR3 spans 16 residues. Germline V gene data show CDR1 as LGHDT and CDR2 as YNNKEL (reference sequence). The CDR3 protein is CASSQVFGTGNEKLFF. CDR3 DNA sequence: TGTGCCAGCAGCCAAGTATTCGGGACAGGGAATGAAAAACTGTTTTTT.

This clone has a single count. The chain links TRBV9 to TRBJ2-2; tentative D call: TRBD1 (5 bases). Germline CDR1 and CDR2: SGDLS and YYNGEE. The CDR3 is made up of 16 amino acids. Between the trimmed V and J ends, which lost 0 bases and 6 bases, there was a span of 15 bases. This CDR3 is CASSVDQGGNPGELFF. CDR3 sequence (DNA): TGTGCCAGCAGCGTAGATCAGGGTGGGAATCCCGGGGAGCTGTTTTTT.

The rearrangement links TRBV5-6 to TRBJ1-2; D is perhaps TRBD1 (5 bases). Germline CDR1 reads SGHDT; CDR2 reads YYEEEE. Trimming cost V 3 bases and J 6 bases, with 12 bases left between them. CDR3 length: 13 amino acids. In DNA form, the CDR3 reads TGTGCCAGCAGCTCCCGGGCGGGGGATGGCTACACCTTC. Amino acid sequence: CASSSRAGDGYTF.

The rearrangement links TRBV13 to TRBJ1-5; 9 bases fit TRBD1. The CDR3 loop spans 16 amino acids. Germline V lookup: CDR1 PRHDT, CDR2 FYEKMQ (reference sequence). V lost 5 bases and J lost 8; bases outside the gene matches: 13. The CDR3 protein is CASSVGGQGVGKPQHF. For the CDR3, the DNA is TGTGCCAGCAGCGTGGGGGGACAGGGAGTTGGAAAGCCCCAGCATTTT.

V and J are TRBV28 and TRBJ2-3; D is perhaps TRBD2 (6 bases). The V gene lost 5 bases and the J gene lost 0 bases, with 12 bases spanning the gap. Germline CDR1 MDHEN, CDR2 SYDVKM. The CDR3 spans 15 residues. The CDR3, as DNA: TGTGCCAGCAGTAGGTCAAGCGGGAGCACAGATACGCAGTATTTT. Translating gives CASSRSSGSTDTQYF.

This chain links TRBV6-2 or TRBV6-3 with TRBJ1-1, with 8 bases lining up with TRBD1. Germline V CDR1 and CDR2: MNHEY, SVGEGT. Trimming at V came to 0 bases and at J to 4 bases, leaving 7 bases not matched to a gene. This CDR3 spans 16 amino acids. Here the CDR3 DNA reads TGTGCCAGCAGTTACTCACAGGGGGGAGTTAGCACTGAAGCTTTCTTT. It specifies CASSYSQGGVSTEAFF.

The CDR3, as DNA: TGTGCCAGCGGGACAGGGGGAGGCTACACCTTC. This codes for CASGTGGGYTF. The rearrangement joins TRBV2 to TRBJ1-2; TRBD1 agrees at 11 bases. In germline, CDR1 is SNHLY, CDR2 FYNNEI. The J segment lost 8 bases and the V segment lost 8 bases, leaving 1 base of the junction unmatched. The CDR3 is 11 amino acids.

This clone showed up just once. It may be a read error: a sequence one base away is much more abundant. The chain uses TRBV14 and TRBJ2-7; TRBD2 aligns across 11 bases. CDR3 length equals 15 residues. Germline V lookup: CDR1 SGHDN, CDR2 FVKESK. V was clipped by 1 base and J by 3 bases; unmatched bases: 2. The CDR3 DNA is TGTGCCAGCAGCCAAGGACTAGCGGGATACTACGAGCAGTACTTC. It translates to CASSQGLAGYYEQYF.

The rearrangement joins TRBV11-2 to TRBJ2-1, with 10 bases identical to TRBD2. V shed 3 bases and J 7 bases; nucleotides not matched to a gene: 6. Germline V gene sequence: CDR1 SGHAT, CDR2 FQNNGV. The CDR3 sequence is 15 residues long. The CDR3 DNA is TGTGCCAGCAGCTTGACTAGCGGGTTTTGGAATGAGCAGTTCTTC. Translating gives CASSLTSGFWNEQFF.

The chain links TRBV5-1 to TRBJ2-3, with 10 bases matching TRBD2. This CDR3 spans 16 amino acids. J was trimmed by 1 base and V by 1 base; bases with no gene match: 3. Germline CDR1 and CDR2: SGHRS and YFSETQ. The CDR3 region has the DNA TGCGCCAGCAGCTTGTACGGGACTAGCGGCACAGATACGCAGTATTTT. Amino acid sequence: CASSLYGTSGTDTQYF.

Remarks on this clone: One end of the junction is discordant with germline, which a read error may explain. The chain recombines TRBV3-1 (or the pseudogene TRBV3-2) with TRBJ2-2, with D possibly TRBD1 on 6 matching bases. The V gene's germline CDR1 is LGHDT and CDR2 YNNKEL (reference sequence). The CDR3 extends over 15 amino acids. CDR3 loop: CASSHGDGGTRELFF. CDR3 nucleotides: TGTGCCAGCAGCCACGGAGATGGGGGCACCCGGGAGCTGTTTTTT.

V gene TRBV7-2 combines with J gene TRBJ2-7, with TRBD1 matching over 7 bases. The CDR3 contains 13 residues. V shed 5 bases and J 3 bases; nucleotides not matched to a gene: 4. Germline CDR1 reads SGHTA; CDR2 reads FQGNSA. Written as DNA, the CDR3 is TGTGCCAGCAGCCGGACAGGAGGCTACGAGCAGTACTTC. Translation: CASSRTGGYEQYF.

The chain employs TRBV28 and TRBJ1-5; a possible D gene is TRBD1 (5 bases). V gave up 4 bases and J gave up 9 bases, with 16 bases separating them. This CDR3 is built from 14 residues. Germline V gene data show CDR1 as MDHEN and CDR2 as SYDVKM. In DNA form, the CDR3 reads TGTGCCAGCAGTTCGAGACAGCCTGTTCCGCCCCAGCATTTT. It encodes CASSSRQPVPPQHF.

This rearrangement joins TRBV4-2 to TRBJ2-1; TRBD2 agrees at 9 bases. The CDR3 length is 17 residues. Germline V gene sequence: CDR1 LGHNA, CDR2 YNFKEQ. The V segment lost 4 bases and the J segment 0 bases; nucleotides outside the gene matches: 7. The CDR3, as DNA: TGTGCCAGCAGCCCCGGTACGACTAGCGGCTCCTACAATGAGCAGTTCTTC. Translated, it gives CASSPGTTSGSYNEQFF.

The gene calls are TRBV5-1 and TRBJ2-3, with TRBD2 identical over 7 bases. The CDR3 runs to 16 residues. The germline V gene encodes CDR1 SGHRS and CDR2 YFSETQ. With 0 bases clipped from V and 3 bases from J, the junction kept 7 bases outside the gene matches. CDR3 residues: CASSLAAGVWTDTQYF. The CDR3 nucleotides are TGCGCCAGCAGCTTGGCCGCGGGGGTTTGGACAGATACGCAGTATTTT.

CDR3 in DNA: TGTGCCAGCAGCGGGACAGGGGAAAAACTGTTTTTT. Translating it yields CASSGTGEKLFF. V usage is TRBV3-1 (or the pseudogene TRBV3-2) and J usage is TRBJ1-4, with TRBD1 matching 9 bases. In germline, CDR1 is LGHDT, CDR2 YNNKEL (reference sequence). The CDR3 is 12 residues long. After removal of 5 bases from V and 8 bases from J, the junction contained 0 bases not matched to a gene.

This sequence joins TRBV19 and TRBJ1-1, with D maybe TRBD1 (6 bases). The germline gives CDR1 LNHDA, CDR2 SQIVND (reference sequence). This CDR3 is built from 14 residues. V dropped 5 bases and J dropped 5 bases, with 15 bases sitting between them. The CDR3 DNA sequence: TGTGCCAGTAGTTTACAGGGAGTTAGGACTGAAGCTTTCTTT. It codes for CASSLQGVRTEAFF. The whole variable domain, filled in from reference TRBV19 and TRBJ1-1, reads DGGITQSPKYLFRKEGQNVTLSCEQNLNHDAMYWYRQDPGQGLRLIYYSQIVNDFQKGDIAEGYSVSREKKESFPLTVTSAQKNPTAFYLCASSLQGVRTEAFFGQGTRLTVV.

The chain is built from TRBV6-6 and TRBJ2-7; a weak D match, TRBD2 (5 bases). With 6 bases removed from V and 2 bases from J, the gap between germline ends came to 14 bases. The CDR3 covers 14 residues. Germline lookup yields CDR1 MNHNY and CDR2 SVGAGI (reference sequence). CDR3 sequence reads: CASSTGISPYEQYF. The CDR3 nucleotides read TGTGCCAGCAGCACCGGGATCAGCCCCTACGAGCAGTACTTC.

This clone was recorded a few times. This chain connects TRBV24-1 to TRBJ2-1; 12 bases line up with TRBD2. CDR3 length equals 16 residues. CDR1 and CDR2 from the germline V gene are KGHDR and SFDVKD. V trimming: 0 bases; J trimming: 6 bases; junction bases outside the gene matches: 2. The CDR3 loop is CATSDLRTSGTNEQFF. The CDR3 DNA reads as TGTGCCACCAGTGATTTGCGGACTAGCGGGACCAATGAGCAGTTCTTC.

CDR3 protein: CASRSPGQGVSIQYF. CDR3 nucleotide sequence: TGTGCCAGCAGATCCCCGGGACAGGGGGTCAGCATTCAGTACTTC. The V gene is TRBV11-2, the J gene TRBJ2-4; 11 bases agree with TRBD1. Trimming removed 6 bases from V and 9 bases from J; junction bases left unmatched: 10. Germline V lookup: CDR1 SGHAT, CDR2 FQNNGV. The CDR3 length is 15 residues. The entire variable domain, with the rest obtained from reference TRBV11-2 and TRBJ2-4, is as follows: EAGVAQSPRYKIIEKRQSVAFWCNPISGHATLYWYQQILGQGPKLLIQFQNNGVVDDSQLPKDRFSAERLKGVDSTLKIQPAKLEDSAVYLCASRSPGQGVSIQYFGAGTRLSVL.

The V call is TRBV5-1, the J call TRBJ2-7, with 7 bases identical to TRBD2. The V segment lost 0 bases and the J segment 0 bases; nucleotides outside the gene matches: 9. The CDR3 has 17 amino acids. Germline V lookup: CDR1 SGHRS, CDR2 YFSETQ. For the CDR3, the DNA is TGCGCCAGCAGCTTGGGGCTAGCGGTCCTCAGCTCCTACGAGCAGTACTTC. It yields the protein CASSLGLAVLSSYEQYF.